There are a few counts of the clone carrying this T cell receptor (beta chain). The antigen is undetermined. The data originate from a study of T-cell reconstitution after alpha-beta-depleted transplantation in children. Unique molecular identifiers were used to barcode this TCRbeta library. TCRdb re-called the PCR reads with MiXCR, one entry per CDR3 protein. The sample lists roughly 340,000 distinct CDR3 sequences, 15% to 20% occurring once. Germline trimming cut 1 base from V and 4 bases from J; bases unmatched to any gene: 8. Germline V lookup: CDR1 PRHDT, CDR2 FYEKMQ (reference sequence). The CDR3 covers 18 residues. Study-wide findings and caveats: By about two months after transplant, alpha-beta T cells reportedly arose from several hundred graft clones that had expanded.

The rearrangement joins TRBV13 to TRBJ2-7; 15 bases agree with TRBD2. The specimen comprised PBMCs, mostly from graft donor cells, sampled 360 days after TCRalphabeta/CD19-depleted stem cell transplant. The TCR sequence derives from a male patient between 2 and 9 years old who had a stem cell transplant for acute lymphoblastic leukemia, so the T cells may come from the graft donor. The CDR3 protein is CASSLEGLAGGPGYEQYF. The CDR3 DNA reads as TGTGCCAGCAGCTTAGAAGGACTAGCGGGAGGGCCGGGTTACGAGCAGTACTTC.